These 28 T cell receptor beta chains were all obtained from the same sample, sequenced in a study of cytomegalovirus exposure and HLA in healthy donors. PCR amplification relied on 60 Vbeta primers (plus 13 Jbeta primers). The table came from immunoSEQ multiplex PCR; TCRdb's copy has only in-frame clones and leaves some out. The top ten clones hold about 2% of a sample with over 130,000 clones, 60% to 85% of them seen once. The sequencing input was PBMCs. The receptor source for this set is a man in his forties in good health and CMV-seronegative.

This clone was counted only a few times. The gene calls are TRBV10-3 and TRBJ1-5; no clear D gene. Trimming left V 8 bases short and J 3 bases short, with 11 bases between. Germline CDR1 ENHRY, CDR2 SYGVKD. The CDR3 runs to 13 residues. DNA of the CDR3: TGTGCCATCGGACGCGGGGACAATCAGCCCCAGCATTTT. It encodes CAIGRGDNQPQHF.

The chain uses TRBV4-1 and TRBJ2-7, with 8 bases fitting TRBD2. CDR1 is MGHRA and CDR2 is YSYEKL in the germline V gene. The CDR3 covers 16 residues. V shed 0 bases and J 7 bases; nucleotides not matched to a gene: 11. Here the CDR3 DNA reads TGCGCCAGCAGCCAAGAGGGGTCGGGAGGGCCGGGGGAGCAGTACTTC. Amino acids: CASSQEGSGGPGEQYF.

J is TRBJ2-5 and V is TRBV28, with 7 bases fitting TRBD2. Germline CDR1 MDHEN, CDR2 SYDVKM. The CDR3 runs to 13 residues. The junction had 7 bases not matched to a gene; V was cut back by 8 bases and J by 4 bases. The CDR3 region has the DNA TGTGCCAGCGTCCCGGGGGGTATAGAGACCCAGTACTTC. It specifies CASVPGGIETQYF.

The chain employs TRBV7-9 and TRBJ2-7, with TRBD2 as a possible D gene (6 bases). This CDR3 has 15 residues. Germline V CDR1 and CDR2: SEHNR, FQNEAQ (reference sequence). The V gene lost 5 bases and the J gene lost 6 bases, with 20 bases spanning the gap. CDR3 in amino acids: CASSPRGTRLGEQYF. CDR3 coding DNA: TGTGCCAGCAGCCCGAGAGGGACTCGACTCGGCGAGCAGTACTTC.

This clone has a handful of counts. The chain joins TRBV27 to TRBJ1-5; D might be TRBD1 (6 bases). The CDR3 totals 18 residues. V was clipped by 2 bases and J by 6 bases, with 23 bases between them. Germline CDR1 is MNHEY and CDR2 is SMNVEV (reference sequence). The CDR3 spells CASSLTTPLGALSQPQHF. The CDR3 DNA reads as TGTGCCAGCAGTTTAACGACCCCTCTGGGGGCGCTTAGTCAGCCCCAGCATTTT.

This chain links TRBV4-3 with TRBJ1-6; 7 nucleotides match TRBD1. Germline values: CDR1 LGHNA, CDR2 YSLEER. The CDR3 totals 18 residues. Trimming removed 1 base from V and 3 bases from J; junction bases left unmatched: 9. CDR3 nucleotide sequence: TGCGCCAGCAGCCAAGTTCCCGGGACAGTAGACTATAATTCACCCCTCCACTTT. Translated: CASSQVPGTVDYNSPLHF.

The rearrangement links TRBV7-6 to TRBJ2-7; D is unresolved. The CDR3 is 14 residues long. With 1 base removed from V and 5 bases from J, the gap between germline ends came to 12 bases. Per germline, CDR1 SGHVS and CDR2 FNYEAQ. The CDR3 DNA reads as TGTGCCAGCAGCTTAGGGATTGCCCGGGACGAGCAGTACTTC. Protein sequence: CASSLGIARDEQYF.

The gene calls are TRBV28 and TRBJ2-7; the match to TRBD2 covers 9 bases. The germline CDR1 and CDR2 sequences are MDHEN and SYDVKM. CDR3 length: 15 residues. Unmatched junction bases numbered 3, after V lost 1 base and J lost 2 bases. The CDR3 here is CASSLSAGGPYEQYF. CDR3 nucleotides: TGTGCCAGCAGTTTATCCGCGGGGGGGCCCTACGAGCAGTACTTC.

The chain is built from TRBV27 and TRBJ1-2, with D unclear. CDR3 size: 14 residues. V was cut by 2 bases and J by 6 bases, with 13 bases left in between. The germline gives CDR1 MNHEY, CDR2 SMNVEV (reference sequence). CDR3 region: CASSLRSLGDGYTF. In nucleotides, the CDR3 is TGTGCCAGCAGTTTAAGGTCGTTAGGAGATGGCTACACCTTC.

The chain uses TRBV7-2 and TRBJ1-5, with TRBD1 as a possible D gene (5 bases). The CDR3 is made up of 15 amino acids. V was cut by 4 bases and J by 5 bases, with 15 bases left in between. In germline, CDR1 is SGHTA, CDR2 FQGNSA. This CDR3 reads CASSSFGGVDQPQHF. CDR3 coding DNA: TGTGCCAGCAGCTCCTTCGGGGGGGTTGATCAGCCCCAGCATTTT.

The rearrangement joins TRBV6-5 to TRBJ1-4; weak D call: TRBD1 (5 bases). With 6 bases removed from V and 4 bases from J, the gap between germline ends came to 9 bases. Germline-derived CDR1 and CDR2 are MNHEY and SVGAGI. CDR3 length: 13 amino acids. CDR3 coding DNA: TGTGCCAGCAGCCCCCAGGGTAATGAAAAACTGTTTTTT. The encoded protein is CASSPQGNEKLFF.

V is TRBV6-1 and J is TRBJ2-2, with 9 bases fitting TRBD2. The V and J ends lost 4 bases and 4 bases, in that order; junction bases with no gene match: 4. The CDR3 is 15 amino acids. The V gene's germline CDR1 is MNHNS and CDR2 SASEGT. CDR3 protein: CASSGLADITGELFF. DNA for the CDR3: TGTGCCAGCAGTGGACTAGCGGACATCACCGGGGAGCTGTTTTTT.

The chain employs TRBV28 and TRBJ2-7; D may be TRBD1 (6 bases). V lost 2 bases, J lost 6 bases, and 14 bases lay in between. The CDR3 is made up of 14 amino acids. CDR1 and CDR2 from the germline V gene are MDHEN and SYDVKM. In nucleotides, the CDR3 is TGTGCCAGCAGTTTAGGGGGCCAGATCTCCGAGCAGTACTTC. Protein: CASSLGGQISEQYF.

This clone was picked up a small number of times. The genes are TRBV6-1 and TRBJ1-2; a possible D gene is TRBD1 (6 bases). Per germline, CDR1 MNHNS and CDR2 SASEGT. The length of the CDR3 is 16 residues. V lost 2 bases and J 3 bases, leaving 16 bases between the germline ends. The CDR3 region is CASSESAWGGDYGYTF. CDR3 coding DNA: TGTGCCAGCAGTGAATCAGCGTGGGGGGGCGACTATGGCTACACCTTC.

J is TRBJ1-5 and V is TRBV21-1; the table's D call, TRBD1, was not checked against the DNA. TRBV21-1 is annotated as a pseudogene. This CDR3 has 12 residues. The CDR3 DNA reads TGTGCCAGAAAACAGGGGGATCAGCCCCAGCATTTT. As protein: CARKQGDQPQHF.

The chain combines TRBV7-8 with TRBJ1-1; a weak D match, TRBD1 (6 bases). Germline values: CDR1 SGHVS, CDR2 FQNEAQ. V lost 5 bases and J lost 6, with 10 bases in between. The CDR3 contains 12 residues. The CDR3 DNA follows: TGTGCCAGCAGCGGGCAGGGGTCTGAAGCTTTCTTT. Its protein is CASSGQGSEAFF.

This clone was observed a few times. The chain joins TRBV28 to TRBJ1-5, with D uncertain. This CDR3 has 13 residues. Germline values: CDR1 MDHEN, CDR2 SYDVKM. The ends were cut back, 3 bases at V and 6 bases at J, with 9 bases in the middle. The CDR3 DNA sequence: TGTGCCAGCAGTTTGAAAGGCGGTCAGCCCCAGCATTTT. Translating gives CASSLKGGQPQHF. The full variable domain, completed using reference TRBV28 and TRBJ1-5, is DVKVTQSSRYLVKRTGEKVFLECVQDMDHENMFWYRQDPGLGLRLIYFSYDVKMKEKGDIPEGYSVSREKKERFSLILESASTNQTSMYLCASSLKGGQPQHFGDGTRLSIL.

This clone showed up just once. The junction departs from the called germline gene at one end, perhaps through a read error. The chain uses TRBV6-6 and TRBJ1-2, with D perhaps matching TRBD1 (5 bases). CDR3 length: 15 amino acids. Germline V gene sequence: CDR1 MNHNY, CDR2 SVGAGI (reference sequence). The CDR3 reads CASSLSFDRAYGHTF. CDR3 bases: TGTGCCAGCAGCTTGTCCTTTGACAGAGCCTATGGCCACACCTTC.

This chain connects TRBV21-1 to TRBJ1-3. TRBV21-1 is recorded as a pseudogene. The CDR3 totals 13 residues. The chain's CDR3 is CASSKTGGDTIYF. Here the CDR3 DNA reads TGTGCCAGCAGCAAAACTGGAGGGGACACCATATATTTT.

The rearrangement joins TRBV30 to TRBJ1-5; 7 nucleotides align to TRBD1. Germline assignment: CDR1 GTSNPN and CDR2 SVGIG (reference sequence). J lost 6 bases, V lost 2 bases, and 16 bases had no gene match. The CDR3 totals 17 residues. The CDR3 spells CAWSRGVYRGGSQPQHF. The CDR3 DNA is TGTGCCTGGAGTCGCGGAGTGTACAGAGGGGGCAGTCAGCCCCAGCATTTT.

V usage is TRBV4-1 and J usage is TRBJ1-5; 8 bases are a match to TRBD1. This CDR3 contains 17 residues. Germline CDR1 reads MGHRA; CDR2 reads YSYEKL. The J segment lost 1 base and the V segment lost 3 bases, leaving 8 bases of the junction unmatched. The CDR3 reads CASSHGQGLSSNQPQHF. The CDR3 nucleotides read TGCGCCAGCAGCCACGGACAGGGTTTGAGCAGCAATCAGCCCCAGCATTTT.

This clone has a handful of counts. The chain has TRBV7-2 and TRBJ2-5, with 16 nucleotides matching TRBD2. CDR1 is SGHTA and CDR2 is FQGNSA in the germline V gene. The CDR3 length is 19 residues. The V and J ends lost 1 base and 5 bases, in that order; junction bases with no gene match: 10. Here the CDR3 reads CASSLVGTSGGAAKETQYF. The DNA of the CDR3 is TGTGCCAGCAGCTTAGTCGGGACTAGCGGGGGGGCCGCCAAGGAGACCCAGTACTTC.

The chain has TRBV28 and TRBJ1-5; 11 bases line up with TRBD1. This CDR3 comprises 17 residues. The germline V gene has CDR1 MDHEN and CDR2 SYDVKM. V shed 4 bases, J shed 7 bases, and the junction held 12 bases outside the gene matches. The CDR3 coding sequence is TGTGCCAGCAGTTCCCCCCACTGGACAGGGGGCGGCCAGCCCCAGCATTTT. This gives the protein CASSSPHWTGGGQPQHF.

V is TRBV11-2 and J is TRBJ2-2; D unclear. The germline CDR1 and CDR2 sequences are SGHAT and FQNNGV. Deletions cut 2 bases from V and 4 bases from J, with 8 bases between. CDR3 length: 14 residues. The CDR3 reads CASSLLPGTGELFF. The CDR3 DNA reads TGTGCCAGCAGCTTACTGCCGGGCACCGGGGAGCTGTTTTTT.

Points on this clone: A read error may produce the germline difference seen at one junction end. J is TRBJ1-5 and V is TRBV7-9; D unresolved. The CDR3 is made up of 15 amino acids. The germline CDR1 and CDR2 sequences are SEHNR and FQNEAQ (reference sequence). The CDR3 nucleotides read TGTTCCAGCAGCTTAGAAGGAGGGCACAATCAGCCCCAGCATTTT. As protein: CSSSLEGGHNQPQHF.

The rearrangement joins TRBV14 to TRBJ1-1; no reliable D call. V was clipped by 1 base and J by 11 bases, with 11 bases between them. Per germline, CDR1 SGHDN and CDR2 FVKESK. CDR3 length equals 12 residues. As DNA, the CDR3 is TGTGCCAGCAGCCAAGCGCGGGGTCGGGCTTTCTTT. Translated, it gives CASSQARGRAFF.

The sample holds one count of this clone. V is TRBV6-4 and J is TRBJ2-7; tentative D call: TRBD1 (6 bases). The CDR3 consists of 12 residues. The V gene lost 6 bases and the J gene lost 2 bases, with 8 bases spanning the gap. Germline V lookup: CDR1 MRHNA, CDR2 SNTAGT. The CDR3 reads CASSRGPYEQYF. The CDR3 nucleotides read TGTGCCAGCAGCAGGGGACCCTACGAGCAGTACTTC.

This clone appeared a single time. This chain connects TRBV9 to TRBJ1-4; 7 bases are shared with TRBD1. J was trimmed by 2 bases and V by 4 bases; bases with no gene match: 5. The CDR3 length is 15 residues. Looked up from germline, CDR1 is SGDLS and CDR2 is YYNGEE. CDR3 in amino acids: CASSSSTGTNEKLFF. In DNA form, the CDR3 reads TGTGCCAGCAGCTCATCGACAGGGACTAATGAAAAACTGTTTTTT.